This TCR beta chain was observed in a study of T-cell reconstitution after alpha-beta-depleted transplantation in children. Study-level results: Hyperexpanded clones declined; after one year, newly produced T cells mostly supplied diversity. Reported findings indicate that, about two months after transplant, alpha-beta T cells came from several hundred expanded clones, which were derived from non-depleted graft cells.

Unique molecular identifiers featured in how the TCRbeta library was prepared. TCRdb ran MiXCR on the PCR reads and lists one entry per CDR3 protein. In the table there are 450,000 to 550,000 distinct CDR3 sequences, roughly 11% of which are singletons. This CDR3 has 15 residues. The germline V gene has CDR1 SGHRS and CDR2 YFSETQ. V gave up 3 bases and J gave up 1 base, with 10 bases separating them. As concerns this clonotype: Its antigen is currently unknown.

This sample comprised PBMCs, mostly from graft donor cells, obtained 180 days after TCRalphabeta/CD19-depleted stem cell transplant. The rearrangement uses TRBV5-1 and TRBJ2-2, with D perhaps given as TRBD1 or TRBD2 (5 bases each). The receptor's source is a female patient aged 2-10 years who had a stem cell transplant for aplastic anemia, so the T cells may come from the graft donor. CDR3 sequence (DNA): TGCGCCAGCAGCTGGGACGCCTTGAACACCGGGGAGCTGTTTTTT. This codes for CASSWDALNTGELFF. Using reference TRBV5-1 and TRBJ2-2 for the parts outside the CDR3, the full variable domain is KAGVTQTPRYLIKTRGQQVTLSCSPISGHRSVSWYQQTPGQGLQFLFEYFSETQRNKGNFPGRFSGRQFSNSRSEMNVSTLELGDSALYLCASSWDALNTGELFFGEGSRLTVL.